This TCR beta chain was identified in a study of human T cells and chemical hapten exposure. Time point of the sample: patch test 1, 2 weeks after DPC sensitization. The treatment: therapeutic diphenylcyclopropenone sensitization with weekly scalp DPC. TCRdb itself ran the RACE reads through MiXCR, one entry per CDR3 protein. The sample has approximately 340,000 distinct CDR3 sequences, 5.5% to 8% seen once. This CDR3 is 11 amino acids long. V was trimmed by 4 bases and J by 6 bases, leaving 5 bases between them. Germline V gene data show CDR1 as ENHRY and CDR2 as SYGVKD. This TCR derives from a woman younger than 35 with alopecia areata. Some clones in this sample may be carry-over from other donors' samples. The chain links TRBV10-3 to TRBJ2-3, with D unresolved. Sequences were derived from whole blood, sampled in connection with sensitization to the hapten diphenylcyclopropenone (DPC). In nucleotides, the CDR3 is TGTGCCATCAGTGTTGGCGATACGCAGTATTTT. The encoded protein is CAISVGDTQYF.